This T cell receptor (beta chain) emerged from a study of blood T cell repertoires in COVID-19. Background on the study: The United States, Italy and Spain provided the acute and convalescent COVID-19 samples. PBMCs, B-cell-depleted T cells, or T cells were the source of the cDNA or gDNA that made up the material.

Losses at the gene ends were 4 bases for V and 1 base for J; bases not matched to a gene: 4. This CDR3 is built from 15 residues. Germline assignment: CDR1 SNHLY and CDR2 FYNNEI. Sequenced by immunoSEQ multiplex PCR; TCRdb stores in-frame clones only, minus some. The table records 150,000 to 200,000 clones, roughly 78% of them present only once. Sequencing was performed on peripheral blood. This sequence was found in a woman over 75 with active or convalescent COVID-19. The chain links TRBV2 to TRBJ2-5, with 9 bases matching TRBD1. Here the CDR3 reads CASSADRGTQETQYF. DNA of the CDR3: TGTGCCAGCAGTGCGGACAGGGGAACCCAAGAGACCCAGTACTTC. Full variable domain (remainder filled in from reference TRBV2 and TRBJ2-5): EPEVTQTPSHQVTQMGQEVILRCVPISNHLYFYWYRQILGQKVEFLVSFYNNEISEKSEIFDDQFSVERPDGSNFTLKIRSTKLEDSAMYFCASSADRGTQETQYFGPGTRLLVL.